The rows below give T cell receptor beta chains drawn from one sample of a study of blood T cell repertoires in COVID-19. Assay: immunoSEQ multiplex PCR; the TCRdb copy retains only in-frame clones and omits some. Here the sample spans 200,000 to 250,000 clones, around 80% being singletons. Input material: peripheral blood. These receptors were obtained from a woman in her sixties or seventies with acute or convalescent COVID-19. CDR3s include the opening cysteine and the closing phenylalanine or tryptophan. Each record gives: J gene, clone size, D gene, V gene, CDR3 length, CDR3 DNA, CDR3 protein. A D gene is named only where the DNA matches it firmly. A row's size may be missing; if present it is once, few, many or a size class.

>TRBJ2-1|few|TRBD2|TRBV13|14
TGTGCCAGCAGCTTAGTGGTAGCGGGAAATGAGCAGTTCTTC
CASSLVVAGNEQFF
>TRBJ2-6|.|TRBD2|TRBV7-9|19
TGTGCCAGCAGCTTAGTGTGGGGTAGCGGGAGCTCTGGGGCCAACGTCCTGACTTTC
CASSLVWGSGSSGANVLTF
>TRBJ2-7|few|TRBD1|TRBV2|13
TGTGCCAGCAGTGGGGGACAGACCTACGAGCAGTACTTC
CASSGGQTYEQYF
>TRBJ2-3|.|TRBD2|TRBV30|14
TGTGCCTGCCCGAGCGGGGGAAGCACAGATACGCAGTATTTT
CACPSGGSTDTQYF
>TRBJ2-1|once|TRBD2|TRBV2|17
TGTGCCAGCAGTGAGGGACTAGCGGGAGGGGCTGGTGATGAGCAGTTCTTC
CASSEGLAGGAGDEQFF
>TRBJ1-2|few|TRBD1|TRBV18|15
TGTGCCAGCTCACCGGGGGGACAGCCGGGGTACGGCTACACCTTC
CASSPGGQPGYGYTF
>TRBJ2-1|.|.|TRBV3-1/TRBV3-2|15
TGTGCCAGCAGCTCCCCGGAGGGAACCTACAATGAGCAGTTCTTC
CASSSPEGTYNEQFF
>TRBJ2-7|.|TRBD1|TRBV27|17
TGTGCCAGCAGCAGGATGGGACAGGAGATTTTGCCCTACGAGCAGTACTTC
CASSRMGQEILPYEQYF
>TRBJ2-3|.|.|TRBV6-4|13
TGTGCCAGCAGCCCCGAGATCACAGATACGCAGTATTTT
CASSPEITDTQYF
>TRBJ2-1|.|.|TRBV28|12
TGTGCCAGCAGTTTAGGTAGAGGTGAGCAGTTCTTC
CASSLGRGEQFF
>TRBJ2-7|.|.|TRBV19|13
TGTGCCACCTCCCGGGAGTTCCGGGGCGAGCAGTACTTC
CATSREFRGEQYF
>TRBJ2-7|.|TRBD2|TRBV2|18
TGTGCCAGCATTCCGGGACTAGCGGGAGGACGGGGGTTTTACGAGCAGTACTTC
CASIPGLAGGRGFYEQYF
>TRBJ2-6|.|.|TRBV27|14
TGTGCCAGTCTAGCCTACTCTGGGGCCAACGTCCTGACTTTC
CASLAYSGANVLTF
>TRBJ1-6|.|TRBD1|TRBV5-8|15
TGTGCCAGCAGCTTCGGACAGGGGTATAATTCACCCCTCCACTTT
CASSFGQGYNSPLHF
>TRBJ2-1|.|TRBD2|TRBV2|14
TGTGCCAGCATCCGGCTAGCGGGGTACAATGAGCAGTTCTTC
CASIRLAGYNEQFF
>TRBJ2-1|.|TRBD2|TRBV4-1|17
TGCGCCAGCAGCCAAGATCCCCCTAGCGGGAGAGACAATGAGCAGTTCTTC
CASSQDPPSGRDNEQFF
>TRBJ1-4|.|TRBD1|TRBV5-1|14
TGCGCCAGCAGCTTGGGTCAGGGGGGCGAAAAACTGTTTTTT
CASSLGQGGEKLFF
>TRBJ2-5|once|.|TRBV6-5|14
TGTGCCAGCAGCCGAGGGACAAACCAAGAGACCCAGTACTTC
CASSRGTNQETQYF
>TRBJ1-1|.|.|TRBV6-6|14
TGTGCCAGCAGTACCGCGTACTTGAACACTGAAGCTTTCTTT
CASSTAYLNTEAFF
>TRBJ2-6|.|.|TRBV24-1|18
TGTGCCACCAGTGATGGCAGGGGGGCCACTCTGGGGGCCAACGTCCTGACTTTC
CATSDGRGATLGANVLTF
>TRBJ2-2|.|.|TRBV29-1|14
TGCAGCGTTGAAAACAGGGCTTACACCGGGGAGCTGTTTTTT
CSVENRAYTGELFF
>TRBJ1-5|.|TRBD1|TRBV7-8|14
TGTGCCAGCAGCCGAGGGGGCATAAAGGGGCCCCAGCATTTT
CASSRGGIKGPQHF
>TRBJ1-6|.|.|TRBV18|15
TGTGCCAGCTCACCCGCCGGGGGGAGGGATTCACCCCTCCACTTT
CASSPAGGRDSPLHF
>TRBJ2-7|.|.|TRBV5-1|13
TGCGCCAGCACCCCCGGAGAGGGCCTCGAGCAGTACTTC
CASTPGEGLEQYF
>TRBJ1-3|.|.|TRBV28|15
TGTGCCAGCAGTTTCGGGGAATACTCTGGAAACACCATATATTTT
CASSFGEYSGNTIYF
>TRBJ2-2|.|TRBD2|TRBV5-1|16
TGCGCCAGCAGCCCGACGACTAGCGGGAGATCCGGGGAGCTGTTTTTT
CASSPTTSGRSGELFF
>TRBJ2-1|.|TRBD2|TRBV5-1|16
TGCGCCAGCTCCCTTCCCGGGACTAGCGGAAACAATGAGCAGTTCTTC
CASSLPGTSGNNEQFF
>TRBJ2-1|.|TRBD2|TRBV24-1|20
TGTGCCACCAGTGAGACTCCGGGACAAGGGACTAGCGGACAATACAATGAGCAGTTCTTC
CATSETPGQGTSGQYNEQFF
>TRBJ2-3|.|.|TRBV9|14
TGTGCCAGCAGCACTCAGCGGGGCACAGATACGCAGTATTTT
CASSTQRGTDTQYF
>TRBJ1-6|.|TRBD1|TRBV11-3|14
TGTGCCAGCAGCTCAGGGACAGCTAATTCACCCCTCCACTTT
CASSSGTANSPLHF
>TRBJ2-7|.|.|TRBV25-1|15
TGTGCCAGCAGTGGCCACCCGACAGGATCCCACGAGCAGTACTTC
CASSGHPTGSHEQYF
>TRBJ2-5|.|.|TRBV7-8|13
TGTGCCAGCAGCTTACCAGGCGGGGAGACCCAGTACTTC
CASSLPGGETQYF
>TRBJ1-1|.|.|TRBV19|17
TGTGCCAGTAGTATAGGTTGGGCAGGGTCTATGAACACTGAAGCTTTCTTT
CASSIGWAGSMNTEAFF
>TRBJ1-4|few|.|TRBV5-1|14
TGCGCCAGCAGCTTGGCTGGGGAGAATGAAAAACTGTTTTTT
CASSLAGENEKLFF
>TRBJ1-2|few|.|TRBV3-1/TRBV3-2|15
TGTGCCAGCAGCCAAGAGGGAGGGGGTGACTATGGCTACACCTTC
CASSQEGGGDYGYTF
>TRBJ1-4|.|.|TRBV28|13
TGTGCCAGCCGGAGGGGAGGAAATGAAAAACTGTTTTTT
CASRRGGNEKLFF
>TRBJ2-1|.|TRBD1|TRBV5-4|15
TGTGCCAGCAGACTTAAAGGGGGCACCTACAATGAGCAGTTCTTC
CASRLKGGTYNEQFF
>TRBJ2-5|.|.|TRBV3-1/TRBV3-2|15
TGTGCCAGCAGCCCTCTTAGACAGGCTCAAGAGACCCAGTACTTC
CASSPLRQAQETQYF
>TRBJ2-7|.|TRBD2|TRBV5-1|14
TGCGCCAGCAGCATGACAGCGGGAGCGGGAGAGCAGTACTTC
CASSMTAGAGEQYF
>TRBJ1-1|.|.|TRBV5-6|15
TGTGCCAGCAGCTTGTTCGGGGGGGCGAACACTGAAGCTTTCTTT
CASSLFGGANTEAFF
>TRBJ2-7|once|.|TRBV9|15
TGTGCCAGCAGCGTAGCGGAGGGATATTACTACGAGCAGTACTTC
CASSVAEGYYYEQYF
>TRBJ2-3|.|.|TRBV7-2|12
TGTGCCAGCAGCCCCTACACAGATACGCAGTATTTT
CASSPYTDTQYF
>TRBJ1-2|.|TRBD1|TRBV5-4|14
TGTGCCAGCAGCTTGGCCGGGGGACAGGGAGTATTCGCCTTC
CASSLAGGQGVFAF
>TRBJ1-1|few|.|TRBV5-5|13
TGTGCCAGCAGCGCGGCGGACAGCACTGAAGCTTTCTTT
CASSAADSTEAFF